These 28 T cell receptor beta chains originate from one sample sequenced in a study of blood T cell repertoires in COVID-19. Clones were read by immunoSEQ multiplex PCR, and TCRdb kept only the in-frame ones, dropping some. In the table there are approximately 100,000 clones, around 85% of which are singletons. Sequenced material: peripheral blood. These TCRs come from a woman in her 70s with active or convalescent COVID-19.

In its sample, this clone was seen a few times. CDR3 bases: TGCGCCAGCAGCTTTTTGGAGGCGGATGGCTACACCTTC. This sequence encodes CASSFLEADGYTF. The chain links TRBV5-1 to TRBJ1-2; D gene unclear. Germline CDR1 and CDR2: SGHRS and YFSETQ. The V and J ends lost 2 bases and 6 bases respectively, with 11 bases between them. CDR3 size: 13 residues.

This clone was detected once. This chain joins TRBV7-2 and TRBJ2-7; D is perhaps TRBD2 (5 bases). Germline CDR1 and CDR2: SGHTA and FQGNSA. This CDR3 comprises 12 residues. The V and J ends lost 8 bases and 4 bases respectively, with 12 bases between them. In DNA, the CDR3 is TGTGCCAGCGGGAGAAATGATTACGAGCAGTACTTC. Residues: CASGRNDYEQYF. Full variable domain (outside the CDR3, taken from reference TRBV7-2 and TRBJ2-7): GAGVSQSPSNKVTEKGKDVELRCDPISGHTALYWYRQSLGQGLEFLIYFQGNSAPDKSGLPSDRFSAERTGGSVSTLTIQRTQQEDSAVYLCASGRNDYEQYFGPGTRLTVT.

This chain connects TRBV9 to TRBJ2-3, with 8 bases lining up with TRBD1. Germline V gene data show CDR1 as SGDLS and CDR2 as YYNGEE. The CDR3 runs 16 residues. The trim removed 0 bases at V and 6 bases at J, leaving 9 bases unmatched. In DNA, the CDR3 is TGTGCCAGCAGCGTAGGGGCAGGGGGCGTTTATGATACGCAGTATTTT. As protein: CASSVGAGGVYDTQYF. Supplemented by reference TRBV9 and TRBJ2-3, the full variable domain reads DSGVTQTPKHLITATGQRVTLRCSPRSGDLSVYWYQQSLDQGLQFLIQYYNGEERAKGNILERFSAQQFPDLHSELNLSSLELGDSALYFCASSVGAGGVYDTQYFGPGTRLTVL.

V gene TRBV12-3 or TRBV12-4 combines with J gene TRBJ1-2, with a weak D call TRBD1 (6 bases). This CDR3 is built from 13 residues. V was shortened by 1 base and J by 7 bases, with 10 bases between the two germline ends. CDR3 in amino acids: CASSLGQVVGYTF. The CDR3 DNA sequence: TGTGCCAGCAGTTTAGGACAGGTAGTTGGCTACACCTTC.

The chain joins TRBV7-9 to TRBJ1-3, with 7 bases lining up with TRBD1. The CDR3 totals 16 residues. Germline CDR1 is SEHNR and CDR2 is FQNEAQ (reference sequence). J gave up 2 bases and V 0 bases, and 4 bases lay outside the gene matches. The CDR3 DNA sequence: TGTGCCAGCAGCTTAGCCAGGGGGGATACTGGAAACACCATATATTTT. Protein: CASSLARGDTGNTIYF. Full variable domain (remainder filled in from reference TRBV7-9 and TRBJ1-3): DTGVSQNPRHKITKRGQNVTFRCDPISEHNRLYWYRQTLGQGPEFLTYFQNEAQLEKSRLLSDRFSAERPKGSFSTLEIQRTEQGDSAMYLCASSLARGDTGNTIYFGEGSWLTVV.

This chain links TRBV12-3 or TRBV12-4 with TRBJ2-7, with D maybe TRBD2 (5 bases). V gave up 4 bases and J gave up 4 bases, with 8 bases separating them. This CDR3 comprises 12 residues. Here the CDR3 reads CASSWGVYEQYF. The CDR3 DNA sequence: TGTGCCAGCAGTTGGGGAGTTTACGAGCAGTACTTC.

The rearrangement uses TRBV7-2 and TRBJ2-1; 9 bases agree with TRBD2. Germline loops: CDR1 SGHTA, CDR2 FQGNSA. With V trimmed by 4 bases and J by 4 bases, 5 bases remained unmatched. This CDR3 region has 15 residues. The CDR3 reads CASSSGLAMYNEQFF. DNA of the CDR3: TGTGCCAGCAGCTCTGGACTAGCGATGTACAATGAGCAGTTCTTC.

This clone was seen once. The chain employs TRBV18 and TRBJ2-3; 13 nucleotides align to TRBD2. CDR1 is KGHSH and CDR2 is LQKENI in the germline V gene. J was trimmed by 3 bases and V by 3 bases; bases with no gene match: 3. The CDR3 is 16 amino acids. The CDR3 DNA reads as TGTGCCAGCTCACCGTGGACTAGCGGGGGAACAGATACGCAGTATTTT. Translation: CASSPWTSGGTDTQYF.

This clone has a handful of counts. The V gene is TRBV5-1, the J gene TRBJ2-7, with 12 bases aligning to TRBD1. The CDR3 runs 14 residues. Per germline, CDR1 SGHRS and CDR2 YFSETQ. Trimming removed 5 bases from V and 6 bases from J; junction bases left unmatched: 6. The CDR3: CASSTGTGGLEQYF. As DNA, the CDR3 is TGCGCCAGCAGTACCGGGACAGGGGGCCTCGAGCAGTACTTC. The variable domain in full, with the rest retrieved from reference TRBV5-1 and TRBJ2-7, is KAGVTQTPRYLIKTRGQQVTLSCSPISGHRSVSWYQQTPGQGLQFLFEYFSETQRNKGNFPGRFSGRQFSNSRSEMNVSTLELGDSALYLCASSTGTGGLEQYFGPGTRLTVT.

The chain couples TRBV11-2 to TRBJ2-5; D may be TRBD1 (5 bases). The V and J ends lost 8 bases and 0 bases respectively, with 13 bases between them. Germline CDR1 SGHAT, CDR2 FQNNGV. This CDR3 is built from 14 residues. The CDR3 protein is CASVLNRYQETQYF. In DNA form, the CDR3 reads TGTGCCAGCGTGCTGAACAGGTACCAAGAGACCCAGTACTTC.

The J gene is TRBJ2-3, the V gene TRBV5-4; D is ambiguous. Trimming left V 4 bases short and J 2 bases short, with 2 bases between. The CDR3 runs to 11 residues. Germline CDR1 and CDR2: SGHNT and YYREEE (reference sequence). This CDR3 is CASSHTDTQYF. Written as DNA, the CDR3 is TGTGCCAGCAGCCACACAGATACGCAGTATTTT. Filled out from reference TRBV5-4 and TRBJ2-3, the complete variable domain reads ETGVTQSPTHLIKTRGQQVTLRCSSQSGHNTVSWYQQALGQGPQFIFQYYREEENGRGNFPPRFSGLQFPNYSSELNVNALELDDSALYLCASSHTDTQYFGPGTRLTVL.

The V and J genes are TRBV7-3 and TRBJ2-2; D remains unclear. Trimming shortened V by 5 bases and J by 6 bases, and 10 bases separated the two germline ends. The germline V gene encodes CDR1 SGHTA and CDR2 FQGTGA. The CDR3 sequence is 13 residues long. The CDR3 DNA reads TGTGCCAGCAGCCCAATTCAATCCGGGGAGCTGTTTTTT. Amino acids: CASSPIQSGELFF.

The V call is TRBV30, the J call TRBJ1-4; TRBD1 matches at 10 bases. With 5 bases clipped from V and 5 bases from J, the junction kept 5 bases outside the gene matches. CDR1 and CDR2 from the germline V gene are GTSNPN and SVGIG (reference sequence). The CDR3 totals 14 residues. CDR3 sequence: CAWDPGQGNEKLFF. The CDR3 DNA reads TGTGCCTGGGACCCGGGACAGGGGAATGAAAAACTGTTTTTT.

For the CDR3, the DNA is TGTGCCAGCAGCTTGGGCGGGGAATGGTCCTACGAGCAGTACTTC. Encoded protein: CASSLGGEWSYEQYF. The chain is built from TRBV5-6 and TRBJ2-7, with TRBD2 as a possible D gene (6 bases). CDR3 length: 15 amino acids. Trimming stripped 0 bases from V and 1 base from J, with 11 bases between. Germline V lookup: CDR1 SGHDT, CDR2 YYEEEE.

The chain carries TRBV28 and TRBJ1-2; perhaps TRBD1 as D (6 bases). V was pared by 2 bases and J by 5 bases, with 15 bases between. Germline lookup yields CDR1 MDHEN and CDR2 SYDVKM. The CDR3 has 15 residues. This CDR3 is CASSLTAGVRYGYTF. The CDR3 DNA is TGTGCCAGCAGTTTAACGGCAGGGGTTAGGTATGGCTACACCTTC.

The rearrangement links TRBV27 to TRBJ1-5; weak D call: TRBD1 (6 bases). Germline assignment: CDR1 MNHEY and CDR2 SMNVEV (reference sequence). V was pared by 10 bases and J by 0 bases, with 19 bases between. The CDR3 runs 16 residues. The CDR3 region is CATSPSDRSSNQPQHF. The CDR3 coding sequence is TGTGCCACCTCCCCCTCCGACAGGTCTAGCAATCAGCCCCAGCATTTT.

The chain links TRBV5-1 to TRBJ2-6, with D possibly being TRBD2 (6 bases). V was shortened by 4 bases and J by 6 bases, with 23 bases between the two germline ends. Germline V gene lookup returns CDR1 SGHRS and CDR2 YFSETQ. The CDR3 is 18 residues long. The CDR3 nucleotides are TGCGCCAGCAGCGCCTCCGGGACTCTAACTCGTGCGGCCAACGTCCTGACTTTC. Protein product: CASSASGTLTRAANVLTF. Combining the CDR3 with reference TRBV5-1 and TRBJ2-6 gives the whole variable domain KAGVTQTPRYLIKTRGQQVTLSCSPISGHRSVSWYQQTPGQGLQFLFEYFSETQRNKGNFPGRFSGRQFSNSRSEMNVSTLELGDSALYLCASSASGTLTRAANVLTFGAGSRLTVL.

The chain couples TRBV30 to TRBJ1-1; 8 positions match TRBD1. CDR1 is GTSNPN, CDR2 SVGIG, per germline (reference sequence). V lost 3 bases to trimming and J lost 9 bases; unmatched junction nucleotides: 6. The CDR3 is 12 amino acids. CDR3: CAWSARQGKAFF. As DNA, the CDR3 is TGTGCCTGGAGCGCCCGACAGGGGAAAGCTTTCTTT. Looking up the rest from reference TRBV30 and TRBJ1-1 gives the full variable domain: SQTIHQWPATLVQPVGSPLSLECTVEGTSNPNLYWYRQAAGRGLQLLFYSVGIGQISSEVPQNLSASRPQDRQFILSSKKLLLSDSGFYLCAWSARQGKAFFGQGTRLTVV.

V and J are TRBV4-2 and TRBJ2-2, with 10 positions matching TRBD2. The CDR3 runs 19 residues. V lost 2 bases to trimming and J lost 5 bases; unmatched junction nucleotides: 14. CDR1 is LGHNA, CDR2 YNFKEQ, per germline. This CDR3 is CASSQYLGAGGAETGELFF. As DNA, the CDR3 is TGTGCCAGCAGCCAATACCTCGGAGCGGGGGGGGCTGAGACCGGGGAGCTGTTTTTT.

The rearrangement uses TRBV9 and TRBJ2-7, with 14 bases lining up with TRBD2. CDR3 length: 16 amino acids. Germline V gene data show CDR1 as SGDLS and CDR2 as YYNGEE. V was clipped by 0 bases and J by 4 bases; unmatched bases: 3. The CDR3 region is CASSVGGTSGSYEQYF. The CDR3 nucleotides are TGTGCCAGCAGCGTAGGGGGGACTAGCGGGAGTTACGAGCAGTACTTC.

The rearrangement joins TRBV5-1 to TRBJ2-5; D is uncertain. CDR1 and CDR2 from the germline V gene are SGHRS and YFSETQ. The V end lost 4 bases, the J end lost 3 bases, and 4 bases lay between the germline ends. This CDR3 has 11 residues. The CDR3 DNA reads TGCGCCAGCAGCGCAGAAGAGACCCAGTACTTC. Its protein product is CASSAEETQYF.

The V call is TRBV7-2, the J call TRBJ1-4; D ambiguous. Trimming left V 2 bases short and J 8 bases short, with 12 bases between. Germline CDR1 reads SGHTA; CDR2 reads FQGNSA. This CDR3 has 14 amino acids. The CDR3 region is CASSLSRRKEKLFF. The CDR3 DNA sequence: TGTGCCAGCAGCTTATCCAGAAGAAAAGAAAAACTGTTTTTT.

V gene TRBV6-2 or TRBV6-3 combines with J gene TRBJ2-3; a possible D gene is TRBD2 (7 bases). V shed 4 bases and J shed 8 bases, with 19 bases lying between them. Germline V lookup: CDR1 MNHEY, CDR2 SVGEGT. This CDR3 is built from 15 residues. This CDR3 reads CASSSAGADFATQYF. CDR3 DNA: TGTGCCAGCAGTTCTGCGGGGGCCGATTTCGCTACGCAGTATTTT.

This chain links TRBV28 with TRBJ1-2; D remains ambiguous. Germline-derived CDR1 and CDR2 are MDHEN and SYDVKM. The germline V and J ends were trimmed by 7 bases and 6 bases, with 15 bases remaining between them. The CDR3 is 13 amino acids. CDR3 nucleotide sequence: TGTGCCAGCACGGCCCGGGTCGGGAATGGCTACACCTTC. This translates into CASTARVGNGYTF.

CDR3 in amino acids: CATSRSPGLAGGGDHQETQYF. The CDR3 DNA reads as TGTGCCACCAGCAGAAGTCCGGGACTAGCGGGAGGTGGGGACCACCAAGAGACCCAGTACTTC. The chain employs TRBV15 and TRBJ2-5, with TRBD2 matching over 15 bases. The CDR3 sequence is 21 residues long. Germline-derived CDR1 and CDR2 are LNHNV and YYDKDF (reference sequence). The junction had 13 bases not matched to a gene; V was cut back by 2 bases and J by 0 bases.

The genes are TRBV19 and TRBJ1-5; D remains unclear. The CDR3 sequence is 16 residues long. Germline assignment: CDR1 LNHDA and CDR2 SQIVND (reference sequence). The V end was cut by 4 bases, the J end by 4 bases, with 17 bases between. CDR3 residues: CASSTSHRGLNQPQHF. The DNA of the CDR3 is TGTGCCAGTAGTACCTCCCACCGAGGACTGAATCAGCCCCAGCATTTT.

The chain has TRBV7-2 and TRBJ1-4; D is uncertain. The germline gives CDR1 SGHTA, CDR2 FQGNSA. The length of the CDR3 is 14 residues. V dropped 4 bases and J dropped 5 bases, with 11 bases sitting between them. CDR3 sequence: CASSWGGGNEKLFF. Written as DNA, the CDR3 is TGTGCCAGCAGCTGGGGAGGAGGGAATGAAAAACTGTTTTTT.

This clone was recorded only once. CDR3 in amino acids: CASSQDLGTDSGNTIYF. DNA of the CDR3: TGCGCCAGCAGCCAAGATTTAGGGACAGACTCTGGAAACACCATATATTTT. The gene calls are TRBV4-3 and TRBJ1-3, with TRBD1 matching over 7 bases. CDR1 LGHNA and CDR2 YSLEER come from the germline V gene. The V gene end was trimmed by 0 bases and the J gene end by 0 bases; junction bases not matched to a gene: 5. The CDR3 contains 17 residues.